These T cell receptor beta chains were read from a single sample in a study of blood T cell repertoires in COVID-19. The table came from immunoSEQ multiplex PCR; TCRdb's copy has only in-frame clones and leaves some out. The profile shows hundreds of thousands of clones, 85% of them singletons. What was sequenced was PBMCs or T cells enriched from blood (not recorded which). The origin of the receptors is a woman younger than 45 who had been exposed to COVID-19. Both conserved end residues are part of each CDR3. Fields, in order: D gene, clone size, V gene, J gene, CDR3 protein, CDR3 DNA. The D gene is left open where the match is weak. Size values are once, few and many counts, or a class for expanded clones, and some rows have none.

D gene: TRBD1; clone size: once; V gene: TRBV19; J gene: TRBJ1-1; CDR3 protein: CASSPQTWTGNTEAFF; CDR3 DNA: TGTGCCAGTAGTCCCCAAACCTGGACAGGGAACACTGAAGCTTTCTTT
D gene: .; clone size: .; V gene: TRBV3-1/TRBV3-2; J gene: TRBJ1-4; CDR3 protein: CASSQVGDTEGEKLFF; CDR3 DNA: TGTGCCAGCAGCCAAGTAGGAGACACCGAGGGTGAAAAACTGTTTTTT
D gene: .; clone size: .; V gene: TRBV9; J gene: TRBJ1-1; CDR3 protein: CASSPRSGGEADTEAFF; CDR3 DNA: TGTGCCAGCAGCCCACGAAGCGGGGGCGAGGCGGACACTGAAGCTTTCTTT
D gene: .; clone size: once; V gene: TRBV21-1; J gene: TRBJ2-4; CDR3 protein: CASSKVKNRRLAKNIQYF; CDR3 DNA: TGTGCCAGCAGCAAAGTAAAGAACAGGCGACTAGCCAAAAACATTCAGTACTTC
D gene: TRBD1; clone size: .; V gene: TRBV7-9; J gene: TRBJ1-1; CDR3 protein: CASSKYRGNTEAFF; CDR3 DNA: TGTGCCAGCAGCAAATACAGGGGGAACACTGAAGCTTTCTTT
D gene: .; clone size: .; V gene: TRBV9; J gene: TRBJ1-2; CDR3 protein: CASSVAANYGYTF; CDR3 DNA: TGTGCCAGCAGCGTGGCCGCTAACTATGGCTACACCTTC
D gene: TRBD1; clone size: .; V gene: TRBV2; J gene: TRBJ2-3; CDR3 protein: CATGTDNTDTQYF; CDR3 DNA: TGTGCCACCGGGACAGATAACACAGATACGCAGTATTTT
D gene: .; clone size: .; V gene: TRBV9; J gene: TRBJ2-1; CDR3 protein: CASTGENPSYNEQFF; CDR3 DNA: TGTGCCAGCACGGGGGAGAATCCCTCCTACAATGAGCAGTTCTTC
D gene: TRBD2; clone size: .; V gene: TRBV19; J gene: TRBJ2-1; CDR3 protein: CASSIGREGVAGEQFF; CDR3 DNA: TGTGCCAGTAGTATAGGGCGGGAGGGGGTGGCGGGTGAGCAGTTCTTC
D gene: TRBD2; clone size: .; V gene: TRBV4-2; J gene: TRBJ2-1; CDR3 protein: CASTRLAGGDEQFF; CDR3 DNA: TGTGCCAGCACGCGGCTAGCGGGGGGGGATGAGCAGTTCTTC
D gene: TRBD1; clone size: .; V gene: TRBV30; J gene: TRBJ1-1; CDR3 protein: CAWSVLTGIEAFF; CDR3 DNA: TGTGCCTGGAGTGTACTGACAGGGATTGAAGCTTTCTTT
D gene: TRBD1; clone size: once; V gene: TRBV14; J gene: TRBJ2-7; CDR3 protein: CASSPGIGDSSYEQYF; CDR3 DNA: TGTGCCAGCAGCCCAGGAATAGGGGACAGCTCCTACGAGCAGTACTTC
D gene: .; clone size: once; V gene: TRBV6-5; J gene: TRBJ2-2; CDR3 protein: CASSPAGELFF; CDR3 DNA: TGTGCCAGCAGTCCCGCCGGGGAGCTGTTTTTT
D gene: .; clone size: .; V gene: TRBV5-8; J gene: TRBJ2-7; CDR3 protein: CASSFGGQGEEQYF; CDR3 DNA: TGTGCCAGCAGCTTCGGGGGGCAGGGTGAGGAGCAGTACTTC
D gene: TRBD2; clone size: .; V gene: TRBV28; J gene: TRBJ2-5; CDR3 protein: CASSLGGLAGLQETQYF; CDR3 DNA: TGTGCCAGCAGTTTAGGGGGACTAGCGGGGCTACAAGAGACCCAGTACTTC
D gene: TRBD1; clone size: once; V gene: TRBV19; J gene: TRBJ2-3; CDR3 protein: CASSGQGTGTDTQYF; CDR3 DNA: TGTGCCAGTAGTGGACAGGGGACGGGCACAGATACGCAGTATTTT
D gene: TRBD1; clone size: .; V gene: TRBV18; J gene: TRBJ1-1; CDR3 protein: CASSQGGGDEAFF; CDR3 DNA: TGTGCCAGCTCACAAGGGGGCGGGGATGAAGCTTTCTTT
D gene: .; clone size: .; V gene: TRBV30; J gene: TRBJ2-3; CDR3 protein: CAWEQGGDTQYF; CDR3 DNA: TGTGCCTGGGAGCAGGGAGGAGATACGCAGTATTTT
D gene: .; clone size: .; V gene: TRBV10-1; J gene: TRBJ1-2; CDR3 protein: CASSDDETAHAAF; CDR3 DNA: TGCGCCAGCAGTGATGACGAGACAGCCCACGCCGCCTTC
D gene: TRBD1; clone size: .; V gene: TRBV5-1; J gene: TRBJ1-2; CDR3 protein: CASSPDRAGGYGYTF; CDR3 DNA: TGCGCCAGCAGCCCTGACAGGGCTGGAGGGTATGGCTACACCTTC
D gene: .; clone size: once; V gene: TRBV11-3; J gene: TRBJ2-7; CDR3 protein: CASSPGGAGRREQYF; CDR3 DNA: TGTGCCAGCAGCCCCGGTGGAGCCGGTCGTAGGGAGCAGTACTTC
D gene: TRBD2; clone size: .; V gene: TRBV19; J gene: TRBJ2-2; CDR3 protein: CASISTGGPTGELFF; CDR3 DNA: TGTGCCAGTATATCGACGGGGGGACCCACCGGGGAGCTGTTTTTT
D gene: TRBD1; clone size: .; V gene: TRBV6-5; J gene: TRBJ1-2; CDR3 protein: CASELDRGSGYTF; CDR3 DNA: TGTGCCAGCGAATTGGACAGGGGATCTGGCTACACCTTC
D gene: .; clone size: .; V gene: TRBV6-6; J gene: TRBJ1-3; CDR3 protein: CASSREGAIYF; CDR3 DNA: TGTGCCAGCAGTCGGGAAGGAGCCATATATTTT
D gene: .; clone size: .; V gene: TRBV18; J gene: TRBJ1-2; CDR3 protein: CASSPGTNYGYTF; CDR3 DNA: TGTGCCAGCTCACCAGGCACTAACTATGGCTACACCTTC
D gene: .; clone size: .; V gene: TRBV4-2; J gene: TRBJ1-4; CDR3 protein: CASSQDRDRNEKLFF; CDR3 DNA: TGTGCCAGCAGCCAAGATCGCGACAGGAATGAAAAACTGTTTTTT
D gene: .; clone size: .; V gene: TRBV6-5; J gene: TRBJ2-1; CDR3 protein: CASSDSGEWQLQQFF; CDR3 DNA: TGTGCCAGCAGTGACTCGGGAGAGTGGCAACTACAGCAGTTCTTC
D gene: .; clone size: .; V gene: TRBV19; J gene: TRBJ1-2; CDR3 protein: CASSTDYYGYTF; CDR3 DNA: TGTGCCAGTAGTACGGACTACTATGGCTACACCTTC